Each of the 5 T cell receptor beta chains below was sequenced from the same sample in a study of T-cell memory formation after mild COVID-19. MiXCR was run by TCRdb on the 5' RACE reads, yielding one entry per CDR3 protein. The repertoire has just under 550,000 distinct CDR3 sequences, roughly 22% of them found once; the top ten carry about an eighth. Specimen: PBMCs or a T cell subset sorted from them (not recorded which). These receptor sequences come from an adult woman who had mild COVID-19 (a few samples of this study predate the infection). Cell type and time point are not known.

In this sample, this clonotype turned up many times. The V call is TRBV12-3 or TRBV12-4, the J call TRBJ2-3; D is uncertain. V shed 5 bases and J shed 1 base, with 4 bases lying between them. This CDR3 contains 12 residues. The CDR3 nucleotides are TGTGCCAGCAGTCGTGGCACAGATACGCAGTATTTT. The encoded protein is CASSRGTDTQYF.

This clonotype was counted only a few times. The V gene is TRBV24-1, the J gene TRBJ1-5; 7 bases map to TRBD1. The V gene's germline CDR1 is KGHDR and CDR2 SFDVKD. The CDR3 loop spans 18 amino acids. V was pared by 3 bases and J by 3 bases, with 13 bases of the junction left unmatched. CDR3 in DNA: TGTGCCACCAGTGATACGGCTACAGGGGAGAATGTCAATCAGCCCCAGCATTTT. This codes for CATSDTATGENVNQPQHF.

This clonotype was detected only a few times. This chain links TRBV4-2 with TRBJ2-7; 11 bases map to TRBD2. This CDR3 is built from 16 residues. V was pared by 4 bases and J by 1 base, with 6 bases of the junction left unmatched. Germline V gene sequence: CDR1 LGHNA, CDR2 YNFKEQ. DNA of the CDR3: TGTGCCAGCAGCCCGCGACTAGCGGGAACTTCCTACGAGCAGTACTTC. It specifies CASSPRLAGTSYEQYF.

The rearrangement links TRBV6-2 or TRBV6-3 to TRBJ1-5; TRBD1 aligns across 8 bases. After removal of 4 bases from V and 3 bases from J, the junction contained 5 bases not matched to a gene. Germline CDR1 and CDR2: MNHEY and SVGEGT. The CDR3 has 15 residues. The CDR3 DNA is TGTGCCAGCAGTTTGAGCAGGGGGCTCAATCAGCCCCAGCATTTT. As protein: CASSLSRGLNQPQHF.

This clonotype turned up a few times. Here the CDR3 DNA reads TGCAGCGTTGTAATCGGAATTACGGACAGGGGGCGAGATGGCTACACCTTC. It codes for CSVVIGITDRGRDGYTF. The J gene is TRBJ1-2, the V gene TRBV29-1; 11 positions agree with TRBD1. V was clipped by 4 bases and J by 6 bases; unmatched bases: 16. There are 17 residues in the CDR3. Germline V CDR1 and CDR2: SQVTM, ANQGSEA.